Presented here are 16 T cell receptor beta chains from one specimen sequenced in a study of blood T cell repertoires in COVID-19. Assay: immunoSEQ multiplex PCR; the TCRdb copy retains only in-frame clones and omits some. The data hold roughly 29,000 clones, with about two thirds observed a single time. The material sequenced was peripheral blood. Source of these receptors: a boy younger than 10 with active or convalescent COVID-19.

The rearrangement uses TRBV6-1 and TRBJ2-3, with a tentative D call TRBD2 (5 bases). Trimming took 3 bases from V and 0 from J, leaving 13 bases between them. The length of the CDR3 is 16 residues. Germline-derived CDR1 and CDR2 are MNHNS and SASEGT. This chain's CDR3 is CASSEEVYPSTDTQYF. In DNA form, the CDR3 reads TGTGCCAGCAGTGAGGAGGTCTACCCTAGCACAGATACGCAGTATTTT.

V usage is TRBV7-6 and J usage is TRBJ2-7, with D possibly matching TRBD1 (5 bases). Trimming removed 1 base from V and 6 bases from J, with 16 bases in between. Germline CDR1 is SGHVS and CDR2 is FNYEAQ. CDR3 length: 15 residues. CDR3 sequence: CASSLEGRAPSEQYF. Written as DNA, the CDR3 is TGTGCCAGCAGCTTAGAGGGCAGGGCGCCGTCCGAGCAGTACTTC. The full variable domain, completed using reference TRBV7-6 and TRBJ2-7, is GAGVSQSPRYKVTKRGQDVALRCDPISGHVSLYWYRQALGQGPEFLTYFNYEAQQDKSGLPNDRFSAERPEGSISTLTIQRTEQRDSAMYRCASSLEGRAPSEQYFGPGTRLTVT.

This clone occurred a few times. The rearrangement links TRBV7-9 to TRBJ2-1; the D gene is possibly TRBD2 (5 bases). The CDR3 contains 13 residues. The ends were cut back, 6 bases at V and 5 bases at J, with 11 bases in the middle. CDR1 SEHNR and CDR2 FQNEAQ come from the germline V gene (reference sequence). The DNA of the CDR3 is TGTGCCAGCAGTTCCGGACTCCACAATGAGCAGTTCTTC. Translated, it gives CASSSGLHNEQFF.

The V call is TRBV4-2, the J call TRBJ2-7; D gene unclear. The CDR3 is 15 amino acids. Germline assignment: CDR1 LGHNA and CDR2 YNFKEQ. V was shortened by 0 bases and J by 0 bases, with 9 bases between the two germline ends. CDR3 bases: TGTGCCAGCAGCCAAGATACAGATCTCTCCTACGAGCAGTACTTC. Its translation is CASSQDTDLSYEQYF.

This clone showed up just a few times. The rearrangement uses TRBV9 and TRBJ2-1; TRBD2 matches 11 bases. The J segment lost 3 bases and the V segment lost 7 bases, leaving 0 bases of the junction unmatched. This CDR3 contains 13 residues. CDR1 and CDR2 (germline): SGDLS, YYNGEE. The CDR3 DNA reads TGTGCCAGCGGGACTAGCGGCTACAATGAGCAGTTCTTC. Its protein is CASGTSGYNEQFF.

The gene calls are TRBV24-1 and TRBJ2-3; D remains unclear. The CDR3 is 12 residues long. Trimming pared 5 bases from V and 4 bases from J, leaving 6 bases between. Germline CDR1 is KGHDR and CDR2 is SFDVKD. CDR3 sequence reads: CATSAAADTQYF. Here the CDR3 DNA reads TGTGCCACCAGTGCTGCGGCAGATACGCAGTATTTT.

The chain uses TRBV4-1 and TRBJ1-5, with D perhaps matching TRBD1 (5 bases). The germline CDR1 and CDR2 sequences are MGHRA and YSYEKL. V lost 4 bases, J lost 4 bases, and 14 bases lay in between. The CDR3 runs to 15 residues. The CDR3 nucleotides read TGCGCCAGCAGCCTCGGGGGGGGAGGGAATCAGCCCCAGCATTTT. Encoded protein: CASSLGGGGNQPQHF.

This clone was recorded a few times. This chain joins TRBV5-4 and TRBJ1-4; 9 nucleotides line up with TRBD1. The germline CDR1 and CDR2 sequences are SGHNT and YYREEE (reference sequence). V lost 3 bases and J lost 4; bases outside the gene matches: 1. The CDR3 extends over 14 amino acids. This CDR3 reads CASSSDRGNEKLFF. The CDR3 bases are TGTGCCAGCAGCTCGGACAGGGGTAATGAAAAACTGTTTTTT. The full variable domain, in which reference TRBV5-4 and TRBJ1-4 provide the parts outside the CDR3, is ETGVTQSPTHLIKTRGQQVTLRCSSQSGHNTVSWYQQALGQGPQFIFQYYREEENGRGNFPPRFSGLQFPNYSSELNVNALELDDSALYLCASSSDRGNEKLFFGSGTQLSVL.

The chain links TRBV13 to TRBJ2-5; possible D gene TRBD1, 6 bases. Between the trimmed V and J ends, which lost 3 bases and 5 bases, there was a span of 7 bases. The CDR3 covers 12 residues. The germline gives CDR1 PRHDT, CDR2 FYEKMQ (reference sequence). The CDR3 region is CASSFGQETQYF. The CDR3 nucleotides are TGTGCCAGCAGCTTTGGACAGGAGACCCAGTACTTC.

This clone was counted ten times or more. The J gene is TRBJ2-3, the V gene TRBV5-5; 8 bases agree with TRBD1. The germline V gene encodes CDR1 SGHKS and CDR2 YYEKEE (reference sequence). V was pared by 4 bases and J by 5 bases, with 3 bases of the junction left unmatched. This CDR3 is built from 13 residues. The CDR3 DNA is TGTGCCAGCAGCCCCACAGGGGGAGATACGCAGTATTTT. As protein: CASSPTGGDTQYF.

The J gene is TRBJ2-1, the V gene TRBV6-5, with 9 bases aligning to TRBD2. This CDR3 is built from 15 residues. Germline CDR1 is MNHEY and CDR2 is SVGAGI. V was pared by 7 bases and J by 12 bases, with 16 bases of the junction left unmatched. The CDR3 DNA follows: TGTGCCAGCACCCATCTGGGGGTAGCGGGAGATGGGCAGTTCTTC. This encodes CASTHLGVAGDGQFF.

This clone was picked up one time. This chain links TRBV24-1 with TRBJ2-1, with 9 bases identical to TRBD2. The V and J ends lost 2 bases and 7 bases, in that order; junction bases with no gene match: 14. The germline V gene encodes CDR1 KGHDR and CDR2 SFDVKD. CDR3 length: 18 amino acids. The CDR3 bases are TGTGCCACCAGTGATTCCTTAGGCGTAGCGGGAGAATATAATGAGCAGTTCTTC. This gives the protein CATSDSLGVAGEYNEQFF.

The J gene is TRBJ1-2, the V gene TRBV28, with 10 bases identical to TRBD1. CDR3 length: 16 amino acids. V shed 6 bases, J shed 2 bases, and the junction held 9 bases outside the gene matches. The germline gives CDR1 MDHEN, CDR2 SYDVKM. CDR3 DNA sequence: TGTGCCAGCAGAACCGGGACAGGGGCAAGAAACTATGGCTACACCTTC. Residues: CASRTGTGARNYGYTF.

This clone showed up just a few times. The chain employs TRBV2 and TRBJ2-4; 9 bases map to TRBD1. Per germline, CDR1 SNHLY and CDR2 FYNNEI. The CDR3 covers 16 residues. The J segment lost 3 bases and the V segment lost 4 bases, leaving 7 bases of the junction unmatched. This CDR3 is CASSGGQGLVKNIQYF. The CDR3 nucleotides read TGTGCCAGCAGTGGGGGACAGGGTCTAGTCAAAAACATTCAGTACTTC.

The rearrangement uses TRBV5-6 and TRBJ1-1; D remains ambiguous. Trimming pared 6 bases from V and 3 bases from J, leaving 18 bases between. The CDR3 length is 15 residues. In germline, CDR1 is SGHDT, CDR2 YYEEEE. The CDR3 sequence: CASTLGPSLDTEAFF. The CDR3 DNA reads as TGTGCCAGCACCCTGGGTCCGTCCCTAGACACTGAAGCTTTCTTT. Full variable domain (outside the CDR3, taken from reference TRBV5-6 and TRBJ1-1): DAGVTQSPTHLIKTRGQQVTLRCSPKSGHDTVSWYQQALGQGPQFIFQYYEEEERQRGNFPDRFSGHQFPNYSSELNVNALLLGDSALYLCASTLGPSLDTEAFFGQGTRLTVV.

This clone is medium-sized (0.01 to 0.1%) by share. CDR3 sequence (DNA): TGTGCCAGCAGCTTAGGAAGGGGTCCCTCCTACAATGAGCAGTTCTTC. Translated: CASSLGRGPSYNEQFF. This chain connects TRBV7-9 to TRBJ2-1, with D possibly matching TRBD1 (5 bases). The CDR3 covers 16 residues. Trimming shortened V by 1 base and J by 0 bases, and 10 bases separated the two germline ends. Germline V gene lookup returns CDR1 SEHNR and CDR2 FQNEAQ (reference sequence).